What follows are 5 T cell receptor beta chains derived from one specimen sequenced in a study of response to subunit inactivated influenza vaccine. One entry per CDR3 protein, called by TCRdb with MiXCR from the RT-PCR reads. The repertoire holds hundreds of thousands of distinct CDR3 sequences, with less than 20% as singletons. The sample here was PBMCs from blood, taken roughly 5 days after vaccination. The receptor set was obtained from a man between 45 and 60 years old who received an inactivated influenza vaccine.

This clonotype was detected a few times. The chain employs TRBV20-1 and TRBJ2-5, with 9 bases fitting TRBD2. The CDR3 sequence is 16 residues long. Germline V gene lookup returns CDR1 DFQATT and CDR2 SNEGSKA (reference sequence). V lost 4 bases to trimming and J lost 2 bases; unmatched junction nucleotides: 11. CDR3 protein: CSATPRSLAGQETQYF. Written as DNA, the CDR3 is TGCAGTGCTACCCCGAGGAGTCTAGCGGGGCAAGAGACCCAGTACTTC.

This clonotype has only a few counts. DNA of the CDR3: TGTGCCAGCAGCGTTAGCGGGGGGGACCCCTACGAGCAGTACTTC. Translating it yields CASSVSGGDPYEQYF. This chain uses TRBV9 with TRBJ2-7; 11 bases align to TRBD2. Germline V gene sequence: CDR1 SGDLS, CDR2 YYNGEE. V lost 2 bases and J lost 2; bases outside the gene matches: 3. CDR3 size: 15 residues.

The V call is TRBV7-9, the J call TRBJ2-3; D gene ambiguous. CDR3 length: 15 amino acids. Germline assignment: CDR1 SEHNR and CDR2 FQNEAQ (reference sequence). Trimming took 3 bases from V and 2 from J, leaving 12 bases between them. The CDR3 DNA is TGTGCCAGCAGCTTCATTGGCTTGGACACAGATACGCAGTATTTT. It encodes CASSFIGLDTDTQYF.

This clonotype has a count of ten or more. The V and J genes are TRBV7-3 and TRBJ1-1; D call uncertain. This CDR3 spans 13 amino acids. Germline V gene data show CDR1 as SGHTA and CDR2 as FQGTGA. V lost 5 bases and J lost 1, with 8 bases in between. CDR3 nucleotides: TGTGCCAGCAGCGCCCTGACGAACACTGAAGCTTTCTTT. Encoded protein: CASSALTNTEAFF.

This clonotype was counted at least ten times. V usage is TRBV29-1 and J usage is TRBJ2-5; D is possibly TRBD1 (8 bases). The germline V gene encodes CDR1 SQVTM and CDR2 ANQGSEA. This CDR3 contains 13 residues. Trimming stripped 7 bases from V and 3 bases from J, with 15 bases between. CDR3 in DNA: TGCAGCGGAGGACAGGGAGGGGAAGAGACCCAGTACTTC. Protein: CSGGQGGEETQYF. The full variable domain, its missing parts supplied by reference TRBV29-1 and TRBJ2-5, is SAVISQKPSRDICQRGTSLTIQCQVDSQVTMMFWYRQQPGQSLTLIATANQGSEATYESGFVIDKFPISRPNLTFSTLTVSNMSPEDSSIYLCSGGQGGEETQYFGPGTRLLVL.